This TCR beta chain appears in the sequencing data of a study of OX40 agonist ivuxolimab in advanced cancers. Points from the study as a whole: Antigen specificity was not determined for the expanded peripheral T cells.

About this clone: Antigen specificity is unknown.

Profiled with immunoSEQ multiplex PCR; TCRdb holds only in-frame clones, not every one. Here the sample spans fewer than 40,000 clones, 70% to 80% being singletons. CDR1 and CDR2 (germline): SGHKS, YYEKEE (reference sequence). This CDR3 has 14 residues. V was pared by 4 bases and J by 0 bases, with 10 bases between. The rearrangement links TRBV5-5 to TRBJ1-1; D is undetermined. The sample here was CD4+ or CD8+ T cells sorted from blood, taken in a trial of the OX40 agonist ivuxolimab. This receptor was obtained from an adult with an advanced solid tumor such as melanoma, head and neck, liver or kidney cancer. CDR3 DNA sequence: TGTGCCAGCAGCCCCCGGACGGTGAACACTGAAGCTTTCTTT. It encodes CASSPRTVNTEAFF.